A selection of T cell receptor beta chains follows, all from one sample in a study of CD8+CD57+ T cells in acquired aplastic anemia. TCRdb used MiXCR to reprocess the reads, holding one entry per CDR3 protein. The table has roughly 98,000 distinct CDR3 sequences, 55% to 70% seen once. The sample was sorted CD4+, CD8+, or CD8+CD57+ T cells (not recorded which) from PBMCs. These receptors were taken from a human donor with aplastic anemia. Each CDR3 is given with its conserved first and last residue. A D gene is named only where the DNA matches it firmly. Size is stated for part of the rows, as once, few or many counts, or as a class when the clone is expanded.

D,J,size,V,CDR3,DNA
TRBD1,TRBJ1-2,NA,TRBV6-1,CASSDTGTGSVDGYTF,TGTGCCAGCAGCGATACCGGGACAGGGAGTGTGGATGGCTACACCTTC
NA,TRBJ2-3,few,TRBV24-1,CATSASGTQYF,TGTGCCACCAGTGCTTCTGGTACGCAGTATTTT
TRBD1,TRBJ1-5,NA,TRBV7-3,CAEDHRGLGNQPQHF,TGTGCCGAGGACCACAGGGGGCTAGGGAATCAGCCCCAGCATTTT
TRBD1,TRBJ1-1,NA,TRBV15,CATSPPGTANTEAFF,TGTGCCACCAGCCCCCCCGGGACAGCGAACACTGAAGCTTTCTTT
TRBD2,TRBJ2-5,NA,TRBV20-1,CSALRLAGARETQYF,TGCAGTGCGCTACGACTAGCGGGAGCGAGGGAGACCCAGTACTTC
NA,TRBJ2-3,NA,TRBV7-8,CASSLGGITDTQYF,TGTGCCAGCAGCTTAGGGGGGATCACAGATACGCAGTATTTT
NA,TRBJ2-7,NA,TRBV29-1,CSVVGRSSYEQYF,TGCAGCGTTGTGGGCAGGAGCTCCTACGAGCAGTACTTC
NA,TRBJ2-1,once,TRBV7-2,CASSLVDEQFF,TGTGCCAGCAGCTTAGTAGATGAGCAGTTCTTC
NA,TRBJ1-2,NA,TRBV20-1,CSARGSGLNYGYTF,TGCAGTGCTAGAGGTTCAGGGCTTAACTATGGCTACACCTTC
NA,TRBJ1-1,few,TRBV2,CASSEKARGWDTEAFF,TGTGCCAGCAGTGAAAAGGCTCGGGGCTGGGACACTGAAGCTTTCTTT
NA,TRBJ1-1,NA,TRBV24-1,CATSDFRANRGQPSVNTEAFF,TGTGCCACCAGTGATTTCCGGGCCAACCGAGGGCAACCGAGCGTGAACACTGAAGCTTTCTTT
TRBD2,TRBJ2-1,few,TRBV10-2,CASSTGTINEQFF,TGCGCCAGTTCGACCGGGACTATCAATGAGCAGTTCTTC
NA,TRBJ2-7,NA,TRBV5-4,CASSLAAGGAEQYF,TGTGCCAGCAGCTTGGCCGCGGGCGGGGCCGAGCAGTACTTC
NA,TRBJ2-7,few,TRBV2,CASGPRAQAYEQYF,TGTGCCAGCGGTCCGAGAGCCCAAGCCTACGAGCAGTACTTC
TRBD1,TRBJ2-7,NA,TRBV5-4,CASRLDRGAYEQYF,TGTGCCAGCAGACTCGACAGGGGAGCGTACGAGCAGTACTTC
TRBD2,TRBJ2-1,many,TRBV9,CASSERGSGRLDNEQFF,TGTGCCAGCAGCGAGAGGGGTAGCGGGAGGCTCGACAATGAGCAGTTCTTC
TRBD2,TRBJ2-4,NA,TRBV29-1,CSVSRGGATKNIQYF,TGCAGCGTGTCCCGGGGGGGCGCGACCAAAAACATTCAGTACTTC
NA,TRBJ1-1,many,TRBV12-3/TRBV12-4,CASSTSLASGVGTEAFF,TGTGCCAGCAGTACGTCCCTAGCGTCAGGGGTGGGCACTGAAGCTTTCTTT
TRBD1,TRBJ1-6,many,TRBV7-2,CASSPSTGGISPLHF,TGTGCCAGCAGCCCCTCGACAGGGGGTATTTCACCCCTCCACTTT
NA,TRBJ2-7,NA,TRBV11-2,CASSPSRRRYGEQYF,TGTGCCAGCAGCCCCTCTAGGAGGCGGTACGGCGAGCAGTACTTC
TRBD1,TRBJ2-7,NA,TRBV19,CASSGSDRASYEQYF,TGTGCCAGTAGTGGATCGGACAGGGCGTCCTACGAGCAGTACTTC
TRBD1,TRBJ2-1,NA,TRBV11-1,CASSPGTDYNEQFF,TGTGCCAGCAGCCCTGGGACAGACTACAATGAGCAGTTCTTC
NA,TRBJ1-1,many,TRBV5-1,CASSLGQGLRTEAFF,TGCGCCAGCAGCTTGGGTCAGGGACTACGGACTGAAGCTTTCTTT
NA,TRBJ2-7,few,TRBV5-1,CASSPHRDEQYF,TGCGCCAGCAGCCCGCACAGGGACGAGCAGTACTTC
NA,TRBJ1-2,many,TRBV14,CASSQDWVGDNYGYTF,TGTGCCAGCAGCCAAGATTGGGTGGGGGATAACTATGGCTACACCTTC
TRBD2,TRBJ2-3,NA,TRBV7-3,CASSPGTSGRTDTQYF,TGTGCCAGCAGCCCCGGGACTAGCGGGAGGACAGATACGCAGTATTTT
TRBD1,TRBJ2-1,NA,TRBV2,CASLRTGGFEQFF,TGTGCCAGCTTGAGGACAGGGGGCTTTGAGCAGTTCTTC
NA,TRBJ2-7,NA,TRBV7-9,CASGDSGYEQYF,TGTGCCAGCGGGGATTCGGGGTACGAGCAGTACTTC
NA,TRBJ2-1,once,TRBV10-3,CAISESIGTYYEQFF,TGTGCCATCAGTGAGTCGATTGGGACTTACTATGAGCAGTTCTTC
TRBD2,TRBJ2-1,few,TRBV15,CATASGGYNEQFF,TGTGCCACCGCAAGCGGGGGCTACAATGAGCAGTTCTTC
NA,TRBJ1-6,NA,TRBV15,CATSRYPIRGWNSPLHF,TGTGCCACCAGCCGCTACCCCATCAGGGGTTGGAATTCACCCCTCCACTTT
NA,TRBJ2-5,NA,TRBV7-3,CASSFRPEETQYF,TGTGCCAGCAGCTTTAGACCCGAAGAGACCCAGTACTTC
NA,TRBJ1-2,NA,TRBV7-9,CASSPGLVGYTF,TGTGCCAGCAGTCCAGGGCTCGTTGGCTACACCTTC
NA,TRBJ1-2,few,TRBV3-1,CASSQGEANYGYTF,TGTGCCAGCAGCCAAGGTGAGGCGAACTATGGCTACACCTTC
NA,TRBJ1-2,NA,TRBV20-1,CSARDRAVGGGYTF,TGCAGTGCTAGAGATAGGGCAGTGGGAGGCGGCTACACCTTC
NA,TRBJ1-2,NA,TRBV20-1,CSVPETGGANYGYTF,TGCAGTGTCCCCGAGACGGGGGGCGCTAACTATGGCTACACCTTC
NA,TRBJ2-4,few,TRBV27,CASSLVGGLAKNIQYF,TGTGCCAGCAGTTTAGTCGGGGGACTAGCCAAAAACATTCAGTACTTC
TRBD1,TRBJ2-7,NA,TRBV24-1,CATTPGTGLYELYF,TGTGCCACCACTCCCGGGACAGGCCTGTACGAGCTGTACTTC
NA,TRBJ1-3,NA,TRBV10-3,CAILGTPGNTIYF,TGTGCCATCCTGGGAACCCCTGGAAACACCATATATTTT
NA,TRBJ1-2,NA,TRBV20-1,CSARDREAATYGYTF,TGCAGTGCTAGAGATCGGGAGGCAGCCACCTATGGCTACACCTTC
TRBD2,TRBJ2-7,once,TRBV20-1,CSASVLAASSYEQYF,TGCAGTGCTAGCGTACTAGCGGCAAGCTCCTACGAGCAGTACTTC
NA,TRBJ1-2,NA,TRBV20-1,CSAEDDVRGYTF,TGCAGTGCTGAGGACGACGTAAGGGGCTACACCTTC
TRBD1,TRBJ1-2,NA,TRBV20-1,CSAAQQGANLYGYTF,TGCAGTGCCGCGCAACAGGGGGCGAACCTCTATGGCTACACCTTC
NA,TRBJ2-7,NA,TRBV15,CATSRDHYEQYF,TGTGCCACCAGCAGGGATCACTACGAGCAGTACTTC
TRBD1,TRBJ2-7,once,TRBV7-6,CASSLDWQGAGEQYF,TGTGCCAGCAGCTTAGATTGGCAGGGGGCCGGGGAGCAGTACTTC
TRBD1,TRBJ2-7,NA,TRBV10-3,CAISEQGTDYEQYF,TGTGCCATCAGTGAGCAAGGGACAGACTACGAGCAGTACTTC
NA,TRBJ1-1,NA,TRBV7-2,CASTLDSRNTEAFF,TGTGCCAGCACCTTGGACAGCCGGAACACTGAAGCTTTCTTT
NA,TRBJ1-5,few,TRBV9,CASSVDGAGQPQHF,TGTGCCAGCAGCGTAGACGGCGCCGGTCAGCCCCAGCATTTT
NA,TRBJ2-1,NA,TRBV11-1,CASSSPPKPVSSYNEQFF,TGTGCCAGCAGCTCCCCACCTAAACCAGTGAGCTCCTACAATGAGCAGTTCTTC
NA,TRBJ2-7,many,TRBV5-1,CASSLGQGFNEQYF,TGCGCCAGCAGCTTGGGGCAGGGGTTCAACGAGCAGTACTTC
NA,TRBJ1-1,NA,TRBV7-2,CASSQVYTEAFF,TGTGCCAGCAGCCAGGTATACACTGAAGCTTTCTTT
NA,TRBJ2-2,NA,TRBV2,CASSPPGELFF,TGTGCCAGCAGTCCTCCCGGGGAGCTGTTTTTT
NA,TRBJ2-1,NA,TRBV7-7,CASSLLRTSNEQFF,TGTGCTAGCAGCTTACTCCGCACGTCCAATGAGCAGTTCTTC
NA,TRBJ1-1,NA,TRBV5-1,CASSLWTLDTEAFF,TGCGCCAGCAGCCTGTGGACGCTCGACACTGAAGCTTTCTTT
TRBD1,TRBJ1-2,NA,TRBV24-1,CATSAGTGGVGYGYTF,TGTGCCACCAGTGCCGGGACAGGGGGCGTCGGCTATGGCTACACCTTC
NA,TRBJ1-1,NA,TRBV20-1,CSALVLSEAFF,TGCAGTGCCCTCGTCCTTAGTGAAGCTTTCTTT
TRBD1,TRBJ2-5,NA,TRBV9,CASSATGVRETQYF,TGTGCCAGCAGCGCTACAGGGGTTCGAGAGACCCAGTACTTC
TRBD2,TRBJ2-1,NA,TRBV10-3,CAISESSGGANNEQFF,TGTGCCATCAGTGAGTCTAGCGGGGGGGCCAACAATGAGCAGTTCTTC
NA,TRBJ2-1,NA,TRBV7-3,CASSPRRGEQFF,TGTGCCAGCAGCCCCCGGCGAGGGGAGCAGTTCTTC